This is a list of T cell receptor beta chains from one sample in a study of CD8 T cells in ankylosing spondylitis. TCRdb processed the 5' RACE reads anew with MiXCR; each CDR3 protein has one entry. The sample lists tens of thousands of distinct CDR3 sequences; 8% to 13% were seen once. Sequences were obtained from blood, either unsorted or a sorted T cell fraction (not recorded which). The receptors originated from a male donor with ankylosing spondylitis or in good health (not recorded which). CDR3s include the opening cysteine and the closing phenylalanine or tryptophan. Fields, in order: clone size, D gene, J gene, V gene, CDR3 protein, CDR3 DNA. D genes are given only for firm matches. Part of the rows lack a size; the others show once, few, many or a class for expanded clones.

many | TRBD2 | TRBJ2-5 | TRBV5-1 | CASSTRRESGGGETQYF | TGCGCCAGCAGCACCCGGCGGGAAAGCGGGGGCGGAGAGACCCAGTACTTC
NA | TRBD2 | TRBJ2-5 | TRBV14 | CASSPRLAAQETQYF | TGTGCCAGCAGCCCCCGACTAGCGGCCCAAGAGACCCAGTACTTC
few | NA | TRBJ2-2 | TRBV6-2/TRBV6-3 | CASSYSSSWESISNTGELFF | TGTGCCAGCAGTTACTCGAGTTCGTGGGAGTCTATTTCGAACACCGGGGAGCTGTTTTTT
many | NA | TRBJ2-1 | TRBV5-1 | CASSLDSFNEQFF | TGCGCCAGCAGCTTGGACAGTTTCAATGAGCAGTTCTTC
many | NA | TRBJ1-1 | TRBV12-3/TRBV12-4 | CASSLGLTNTEAFF | TGTGCCAGCAGTCTTGGACTGACTAACACTGAAGCTTTCTTT
many | NA | TRBJ2-1 | TRBV12-3/TRBV12-4 | CASTPGAIPEHEQFF | TGTGCCAGCACCCCCGGGGCGATCCCCGAGCATGAGCAGTTCTTC
many | NA | TRBJ1-2 | TRBV13 | CASSPRLHGYTF | TGTGCCAGCAGCCCTCGGTTACATGGCTACACCTTC
many | NA | TRBJ2-5 | TRBV7-9 | CASSLSMGTETQYF | TGTGCCAGCAGCTTGAGTATGGGGACAGAGACCCAGTACTTC
many | TRBD1 | TRBJ1-2 | TRBV20-1 | CSAREGGRTNYGYTF | TGCAGTGCTAGAGAAGGGGGCAGGACTAACTATGGCTACACCTTC
many | NA | TRBJ1-2 | TRBV5-1 | CASSGGQLHYGYTF | TGCGCCAGCAGCGGCGGACAGCTTCACTATGGCTACACCTTC
many | NA | TRBJ1-1 | TRBV6-1 | CASKSSGAGGKNTEAFF | TGTGCCAGCAAGAGTAGTGGCGCGGGGGGAAAGAACACTGAAGCTTTCTTT
NA | NA | TRBJ2-1 | TRBV5-4 | CASSVLGGAHNEQFF | TGTGCCAGCTCGGTTTTGGGGGGCGCCCACAATGAGCAGTTCTTC
few | NA | TRBJ2-3 | TRBV21-1 | CASTSLAEIRTDTQYF | TGTGCCAGCACCTCACTAGCGGAGATACGCACAGATACGCAGTATTTT
NA | NA | TRBJ2-5 | TRBV12-3/TRBV12-4 | CASRMNLQETQYF | TGTGCCAGCAGGATGAACCTTCAAGAGACCCAGTACTTC
NA | NA | TRBJ2-7 | TRBV19 | CASSLQGLQSYEQYF | TGTGCCAGTAGTCTTCAGGGATTACAGTCCTACGAGCAGTACTTC
NA | NA | TRBJ1-6 | TRBV13 | CASSLGRNSPLHF | TGTGCCAGCAGCTTAGGCAGAAATTCACCCCTCCACTTT
NA | TRBD1 | TRBJ1-2 | TRBV7-9 | CASSPGQPYGYTF | TGTGCCAGCAGCCCGGGACAGCCCTATGGCTACACCTTC
once | TRBD2 | TRBJ2-4 | TRBV27 | CASSTADGGKNIQYF | TGTGCCAGCAGTACTGCCGACGGGGGGAAAAACATTCAGTACTTC
many | TRBD1 | TRBJ1-2 | TRBV12-3/TRBV12-4 | CASSQDRAYGYTF | TGTGCCAGCAGCCAAGACAGGGCTTATGGCTACACCTTC
many | TRBD1 | TRBJ1-1 | TRBV3-1 | CASSHQDRGAFF | TGTGCCAGCAGCCACCAGGACAGGGGAGCTTTCTTT
NA | NA | TRBJ1-5 | TRBV20-1 | CSASSFGGWSNQPQHF | TGCAGTGCTAGTAGTTTTGGTGGTTGGAGCAATCAGCCCCAGCATTTT
many | NA | TRBJ2-2 | TRBV5-5 | CASSLMGGRYTGELFF | TGTGCCAGCAGCTTGATGGGGGGCAGGTACACCGGGGAGCTGTTTTTT
many | NA | TRBJ2-5 | TRBV20-1 | CSASSTGAIQETQYF | TGCAGTGCTAGTTCCACGGGGGCAATCCAAGAGACCCAGTACTTC